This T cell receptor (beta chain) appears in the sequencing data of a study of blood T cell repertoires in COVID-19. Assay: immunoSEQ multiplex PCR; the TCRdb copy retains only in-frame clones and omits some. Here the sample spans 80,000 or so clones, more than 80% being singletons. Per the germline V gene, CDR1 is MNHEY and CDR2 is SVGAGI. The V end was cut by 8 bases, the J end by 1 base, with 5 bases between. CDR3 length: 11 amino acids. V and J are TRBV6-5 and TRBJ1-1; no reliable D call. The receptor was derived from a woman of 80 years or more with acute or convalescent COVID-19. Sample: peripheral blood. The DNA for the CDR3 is TGTGCCAGCGTCCGGAACACTGAAGCTTTCTTT. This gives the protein CASVRNTEAFF.